This T cell receptor beta chain was recorded in a study of cytomegalovirus exposure and HLA in healthy donors. The PCR made use of 60 Vbeta and 13 Jbeta primers. TCRdb's table, derived via immunoSEQ multiplex PCR, lists solely in-frame clones and lacks some. Of about 100,000 clones in the sample, just under 80% are singletons; the top ten hold 3.5% to 4%. This CDR3 contains 14 residues. Germline V CDR1 and CDR2: LNHDA, SQIVND (reference sequence). The V end lost 1 base, the J end lost 2 bases, and 8 bases lay between the germline ends. The sequenced sample consisted of PBMCs. This TCR was recovered from a middle-aged woman in good health and CMV-seronegative. This chain joins TRBV19 and TRBJ1-2; D is perhaps TRBD1 (6 bases). CDR3: CASSIVGTNYGYTF. The CDR3 DNA reads as TGTGCCAGTAGTATAGTCGGGACAAACTATGGCTACACCTTC. Supplemented by reference TRBV19 and TRBJ1-2, the full variable domain reads DGGITQSPKYLFRKEGQNVTLSCEQNLNHDAMYWYRQDPGQGLRLIYYSQIVNDFQKGDIAEGYSVSREKKESFPLTVTSAQKNPTAFYLCASSIVGTNYGYTFGSGTRLTVV.